One and the same sample provided the 30 T cell receptor beta chains below, sequenced in a study of blood T cell repertoires in COVID-19. Sequenced by immunoSEQ multiplex PCR; TCRdb stores in-frame clones only, minus some. The table lists around 160,000 clones, roughly 90% of them singletons. Source material: peripheral blood. These receptors were taken from a human donor in a cohort sampled during active COVID-19.

The CDR3, as DNA: TGTGCCTGGAGTTTAGAGGTTAAAAACATTCAGTACTTC. Translating it yields CAWSLEVKNIQYF. The chain couples TRBV30 to TRBJ2-4; D is unclear. CDR3 length: 13 residues. The germline gives CDR1 GTSNPN, CDR2 SVGIG (reference sequence). Trimming stripped 2 bases from V and 4 bases from J, with 9 bases between.

This chain uses TRBV5-4 with TRBJ2-7; possibly TRBD1 for D (6 bases). Germline V gene lookup returns CDR1 SGHNT and CDR2 YYREEE (reference sequence). The ends were cut back, 0 bases at V and 5 bases at J, with 18 bases in the middle. This CDR3 is 16 amino acids long. The CDR3 reads CASSLGTAGRVNEQYF. In DNA form, the CDR3 reads TGTGCCAGCAGCTTGGGGACAGCCGGCAGGGTTAACGAGCAGTACTTC.

V gene TRBV10-2 combines with J gene TRBJ1-6; D unresolved. CDR1 is WSHSY, CDR2 SAAADI, per germline. The length of the CDR3 is 13 residues. The V and J ends lost 5 bases and 6 bases respectively, with 8 bases between them. CDR3 sequence: CASSPQSNSPLHF. The CDR3 nucleotides are TGCGCCAGCAGTCCTCAGTCTAATTCACCCCTCCACTTT.

This clone was seen more than once but under ten times. The chain uses TRBV9 and TRBJ2-1; D possibly corresponds to TRBD2 (5 bases). The CDR3 is 17 amino acids. With 2 bases removed from V and 8 bases from J, the gap between germline ends came to 23 bases. Germline values: CDR1 SGDLS, CDR2 YYNGEE. Here the CDR3 reads CASSVYPWTRAGDEQFF. The DNA of the CDR3 is TGTGCCAGCAGCGTTTACCCTTGGACCCGGGCGGGCGATGAGCAGTTCTTC.

The chain links TRBV2 to TRBJ1-4; D perhaps matches TRBD1 (6 bases). The CDR3 is 16 amino acids. Germline V gene data show CDR1 as SNHLY and CDR2 as FYNNEI. V dropped 8 bases and J dropped 1 base, with 17 bases sitting between them. CDR3 residues: CASRSNRVLTNEKLFF. CDR3 bases: TGTGCCAGCCGTTCTAACAGGGTCCTAACTAATGAAAAACTGTTTTTT.

Of note for this clone: The same CDR3 is also encoded by other DNA sequences in this sample. The chain employs TRBV9 and TRBJ1-4, with 7 bases matching TRBD1. Germline CDR1 and CDR2: SGDLS and YYNGEE. The CDR3 extends over 15 amino acids. V lost 0 bases to trimming and J lost 4 bases; unmatched junction nucleotides: 3. The CDR3 spells CASSVGDRDNEKLFF. As DNA, the CDR3 is TGTGCCAGCAGCGTAGGCGACAGGGATAATGAAAAACTGTTTTTT.

This CDR3 is CASSAGNSPLHF. The CDR3 DNA is TGTGCCAGCAGTGCGGGTAATTCACCCCTCCACTTT. The chain employs TRBV3-1 (or the pseudogene TRBV3-2) and TRBJ1-6; D ambiguous. Trimming pared 6 bases from V and 6 bases from J, leaving 6 bases between. The CDR3 length is 12 residues. The germline CDR1 and CDR2 sequences are LGHDT and YNNKEL (reference sequence).

This clone was seen a single time. This sequence joins TRBV6-4 and TRBJ2-3, with TRBD2 as a possible D gene (6 bases). The CDR3 contains 14 residues. Per the germline V gene, CDR1 is MRHNA and CDR2 is SNTAGT. V was shortened by 3 bases and J by 4 bases, with 11 bases between the two germline ends. For the CDR3, the DNA is TGTGCCAGCAGTGAACTAGCAGCCTCAGATACGCAGTATTTT. It is translated as CASSELAASDTQYF.

This chain connects TRBV29-1 to TRBJ1-3; D remains unclear. Germline V gene data show CDR1 as SQVTM and CDR2 as ANQGSEA. The CDR3 consists of 13 residues. Trimming pared 6 bases from V and 0 bases from J, leaving 9 bases between. CDR3 sequence (DNA): TGCAGCGTCGCCCAGGACTCTGGAAACACCATATATTTT. This sequence encodes CSVAQDSGNTIYF.

The sample holds a few counts of this clone. This chain joins TRBV5-1 and TRBJ2-5; D is possibly TRBD1 (5 bases). There are 15 residues in the CDR3. CDR1 is SGHRS, CDR2 YFSETQ, per germline. V was clipped by 7 bases and J by 1 base, with 17 bases between them. CDR3 sequence: CASGRAAGLQETQYF. The CDR3 bases are TGCGCCAGCGGCAGGGCCGCAGGCCTCCAAGAGACCCAGTACTTC.

This clone was counted a few times. The gene calls are TRBV28 and TRBJ1-4; TRBD1 matches at 9 bases. The CDR3 is made up of 15 amino acids. Per germline, CDR1 MDHEN and CDR2 SYDVKM. V was clipped by 11 bases and J by 4 bases; unmatched bases: 11. CDR3 in DNA: TGTGCCGCCAGCAGTGGGGACAGGGATAATGAAAAACTGTTTTTT. Translation gives CAASSGDRDNEKLFF.

The chain combines TRBV4-1 with TRBJ1-1; D not certain. The V end was cut by 0 bases, the J end by 1 base, with 15 bases between. Germline CDR1 is MGHRA and CDR2 is YSYEKL. This CDR3 has 17 amino acids. The CDR3 region has the DNA TGCGCCAGCAGCCAAGATCGTGAGTTATCGCGGAACACTGAAGCTTTCTTT. Protein sequence: CASSQDRELSRNTEAFF.

The chain recombines TRBV24-1 with TRBJ1-5; the D is unclear. The V end was cut by 4 bases, the J end by 0 bases, with 3 bases between. CDR1 is KGHDR, CDR2 SFDVKD, per germline. CDR3 length: 13 residues. The chain's CDR3 is CATSDFSNQPQHF. The CDR3 DNA reads TGTGCCACCAGTGACTTTAGCAATCAGCCCCAGCATTTT.

V usage is TRBV6-2 or TRBV6-3 and J usage is TRBJ1-1; D possibly corresponds to TRBD1 (6 bases). V was trimmed by 2 bases and J by 8 bases, leaving 15 bases between them. In germline, CDR1 is MNHEY, CDR2 SVGEGT. The CDR3 has 14 residues. CDR3 sequence: CASSYARTAIEAFF. The CDR3 region has the DNA TGTGCCAGCAGTTACGCCCGGACAGCGATAGAAGCTTTCTTT.

The chain employs TRBV15 and TRBJ2-5; the D is unclear. V was pared by 1 base and J by 5 bases, with 8 bases between. Germline V gene sequence: CDR1 LNHNV, CDR2 YYDKDF (reference sequence). This CDR3 has 13 residues. This CDR3 is CATSRVQRETQYF. The CDR3 region has the DNA TGTGCCACCAGCAGAGTTCAGAGGGAGACCCAGTACTTC.

The genes are TRBV6-5 and TRBJ2-1; D is possibly TRBD2 (6 bases). CDR1 is MNHEY and CDR2 is SVGAGI in the germline V gene. Trimming left V 5 bases short and J 4 bases short, with 15 bases between. The CDR3 contains 15 residues. For the CDR3, the DNA is TGTGCCAGCAGTAGGGAGGTTCTAGCATACAATGAGCAGTTCTTC. Amino acids: CASSREVLAYNEQFF.

Only a few counts were recorded for this clone. The genes are TRBV7-9 and TRBJ2-7; 8 bases match TRBD2. This CDR3 has 13 residues. CDR1 SEHNR and CDR2 FQNEAQ come from the germline V gene (reference sequence). J lost 12 bases, V lost 1 base, and 8 bases had no gene match. In nucleotides, the CDR3 is TGTGCCAGCAGCTTAGATGACGGGACTAGGTTGTACTTC. Protein product: CASSLDDGTRLYF.

The gene calls are TRBV28 and TRBJ2-7; 10 nucleotides match TRBD1. Unmatched junction bases numbered 6, after V lost 7 bases and J lost 3 bases. The CDR3 is made up of 14 amino acids. The germline V gene has CDR1 MDHEN and CDR2 SYDVKM. The CDR3 sequence: CASKPGQGNYEQYF. CDR3 in DNA: TGTGCCAGCAAGCCGGGACAGGGGAACTACGAGCAGTACTTC.

The chain couples TRBV2 to TRBJ2-1, with a tentative D call TRBD1 (6 bases). Trimming took 8 bases from V and 3 from J, leaving 14 bases between them. CDR1 and CDR2 (germline): SNHLY, FYNNEI. The CDR3 spans 14 residues. DNA for the CDR3: TGTGCCAGCGAGCCCAGGGACAACTACAATGAGCAGTTCTTC. Encoded protein: CASEPRDNYNEQFF.

The chain couples TRBV27 to TRBJ1-6; 7 bases agree with TRBD1. This CDR3 spans 12 amino acids. V trimming: 8 bases; J trimming: 13 bases; junction bases outside the gene matches: 8. Germline V gives CDR1 MNHEY, CDR2 SMNVEV (reference sequence). The CDR3 sequence is CASGQERRPLHF. CDR3 DNA sequence: TGTGCCAGCGGACAGGAACGGCGGCCCCTCCACTTT.

The rearrangement joins TRBV6-2 or TRBV6-3 to TRBJ1-2; D is perhaps TRBD1 (5 bases). Germline V gene sequence: CDR1 MNHEY, CDR2 SVGEGT. The CDR3 spans 15 residues. With 2 bases removed from V and 6 bases from J, the gap between germline ends came to 16 bases. CDR3 bases: TGTGCCAGCAGTTACCCCGGGACGGAGGGGAATGGCTACACCTTC. This translates into CASSYPGTEGNGYTF.

This sequence joins TRBV2 and TRBJ2-3; TRBD2 agrees at 10 bases. The CDR3 extends over 14 amino acids. Germline CDR1 is SNHLY and CDR2 is FYNNEI. The V gene end was trimmed by 3 bases and the J gene end by 14 bases; junction bases not matched to a gene: 11. The CDR3 nucleotides are TGTGCCAGCAGTGACAGGGGGACTAGCGAGTCTCGGTATTTT. Protein: CASSDRGTSESRYF.

The chain carries TRBV27 and TRBJ1-5; a weak D match, TRBD1 (6 bases). V was trimmed by 6 bases and J by 7 bases, leaving 19 bases between them. This CDR3 spans 15 amino acids. Germline CDR1 is MNHEY and CDR2 is SMNVEV (reference sequence). The CDR3 loop reads CASSPNQGLGQPQHF. The CDR3 DNA follows: TGTGCCAGCAGCCCGAATCAGGGGCTGGGGCAGCCCCAGCATTTT.

The chain is built from TRBV5-6 and TRBJ2-5, with a tentative D call TRBD1 (6 bases). Germline V gene data show CDR1 as SGHDT and CDR2 as YYEEEE. The length of the CDR3 is 19 residues. Trimming cost V 0 bases and J 2 bases, with 23 bases left between them. The CDR3 loop reads CASSLVNRAGLRGQETQYF. The CDR3 nucleotides read TGTGCCAGCAGCTTGGTCAACAGGGCCGGGTTGAGGGGGCAAGAGACCCAGTACTTC.

This chain joins TRBV3-1 (or the pseudogene TRBV3-2) and TRBJ1-1, with TRBD1 as a possible D gene (5 bases). Germline CDR1 and CDR2: LGHDT and YNNKEL (reference sequence). The CDR3 covers 11 residues. Trimming cost V 2 bases and J 8 bases, with 6 bases left between them. The CDR3, as DNA: TGTGCCAGCAGCCAAAGGACAGAAGCTTTCTTT. Protein: CASSQRTEAFF.

This clone was seen a few times. This chain joins TRBV30 and TRBJ2-7; TRBD2 matches at 11 bases. With 1 base clipped from V and 5 bases from J, the junction kept 7 bases outside the gene matches. Germline CDR1 is GTSNPN and CDR2 is SVGIG (reference sequence). The CDR3 is 15 residues long. The CDR3 coding sequence is TGTGCCTGGAGTGGCTTAGCGGGAGGGCTGGACGAGCAGTACTTC. It encodes CAWSGLAGGLDEQYF.

This clone showed up just once. The chain has TRBV6-6 and TRBJ2-3; D call uncertain. The V gene's germline CDR1 is MNHNY and CDR2 SVGAGI (reference sequence). There are 14 residues in the CDR3. Trimming pared 5 bases from V and 2 bases from J, leaving 11 bases between. CDR3 sequence (DNA): TGTGCCAGCAGTGTCCCCCCCAACACAGATACGCAGTATTTT. This gives the protein CASSVPPNTDTQYF.

The chain recombines TRBV19 with TRBJ1-4; 10 bases map to TRBD1. CDR1 is LNHDA and CDR2 is SQIVND in the germline V gene (reference sequence). V was clipped by 6 bases and J by 7 bases; unmatched bases: 8. The CDR3 spans 15 residues. CDR3 DNA sequence: TGTGCCAGTAGCCTGACAGGGGGCACGGGTGAAAAACTGTTTTTT. Its translation: CASSLTGGTGEKLFF.

This clone has only one observation. The rearrangement uses TRBV7-2 and TRBJ2-3; D might be TRBD2 (6 bases). The CDR3 runs to 15 residues. V shed 3 bases and J shed 5 bases, with 15 bases lying between them. Germline CDR1 and CDR2: SGHTA and FQGNSA. CDR3 sequence reads: CASSFFGGWRDTQYF. For the CDR3, the DNA is TGTGCCAGCAGCTTCTTCGGAGGGTGGCGAGATACGCAGTATTTT.

V is TRBV7-2 and J is TRBJ1-1; 7 positions match TRBD1. Germline assignment: CDR1 SGHTA and CDR2 FQGNSA. The CDR3 consists of 14 residues. V lost 2 bases and J lost 1; bases outside the gene matches: 1. DNA for the CDR3: TGTGCCAGCAGCTTAAACAGGGGGAACACTGAAGCTTTCTTT. This sequence encodes CASSLNRGNTEAFF. Combining the CDR3 with reference TRBV7-2 and TRBJ1-1 gives the whole variable domain GAGVSQSPSNKVTEKGKDVELRCDPISGHTALYWYRQSLGQGLEFLIYFQGNSAPDKSGLPSDRFSAERTGGSVSTLTIQRTQQEDSAVYLCASSLNRGNTEAFFGQGTRLTVV.